This TCR beta chain was retrieved from a study of T cell responses to AZD1222 COVID-19 vaccine. TCRdb's copy holds only in-frame clones and misses some; the assay was immunoSEQ multiplex PCR. The sample holds roughly 100,000 clones, around 90% seen once. Per the germline V gene, CDR1 is SGHRS and CDR2 is YFSETQ. Trimming took 4 bases from V and 4 from J; bases not matched to a gene: 5. The CDR3 has 14 residues. The chain joins TRBV5-1 to TRBJ2-1, with 7 nucleotides matching TRBD2. The clonotype comes from an adult who received the AZD1222 COVID-19 vaccine. Here the sequenced sample was peripheral blood, taken 28 days after the second AZD1222 dose. CDR3: CASSPSGEYNEQFF. The CDR3 nucleotides read TGCGCCAGCAGCCCTAGCGGAGAGTACAATGAGCAGTTCTTC.